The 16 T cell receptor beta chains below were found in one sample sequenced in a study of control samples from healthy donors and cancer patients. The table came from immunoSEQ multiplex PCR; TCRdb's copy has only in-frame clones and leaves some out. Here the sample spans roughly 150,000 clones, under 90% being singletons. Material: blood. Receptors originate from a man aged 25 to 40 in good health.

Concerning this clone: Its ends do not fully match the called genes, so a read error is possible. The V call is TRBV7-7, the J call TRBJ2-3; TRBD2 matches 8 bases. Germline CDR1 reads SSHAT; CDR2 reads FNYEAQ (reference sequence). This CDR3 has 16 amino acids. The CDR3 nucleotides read TGTGCTAGCAGCTTAGGAGTGGCTAGCGGGACAGATACGCAGTATTTT. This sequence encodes CASSLGVASGTDTQYF.

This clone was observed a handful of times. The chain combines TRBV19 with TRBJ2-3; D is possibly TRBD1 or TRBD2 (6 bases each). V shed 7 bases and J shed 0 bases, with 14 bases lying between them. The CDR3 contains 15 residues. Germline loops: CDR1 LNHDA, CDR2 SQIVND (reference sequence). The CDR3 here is CASKLGAGSTDTQYF. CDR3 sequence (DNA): TGTGCCAGTAAATTGGGGGCGGGAAGCACAGATACGCAGTATTTT.

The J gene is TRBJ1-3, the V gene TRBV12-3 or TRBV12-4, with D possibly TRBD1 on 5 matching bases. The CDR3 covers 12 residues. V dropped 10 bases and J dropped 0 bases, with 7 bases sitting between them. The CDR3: CAIGDSGNTIYF. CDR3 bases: TGTGCCATAGGGGACTCTGGAAACACCATATATTTT.

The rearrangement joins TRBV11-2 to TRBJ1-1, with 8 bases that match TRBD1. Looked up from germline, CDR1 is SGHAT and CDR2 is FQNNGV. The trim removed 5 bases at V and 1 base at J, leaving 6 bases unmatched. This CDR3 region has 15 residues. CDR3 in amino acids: CASSAGGTGNTEAFF. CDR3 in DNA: TGTGCCAGCAGCGCGGGGGGGACAGGGAACACTGAAGCTTTCTTT. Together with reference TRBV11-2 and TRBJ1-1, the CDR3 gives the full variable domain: EAGVAQSPRYKIIEKRQSVAFWCNPISGHATLYWYQQILGQGPKLLIQFQNNGVVDDSQLPKDRFSAERLKGVDSTLKIQPAKLEDSAVYLCASSAGGTGNTEAFFGQGTRLTVV.

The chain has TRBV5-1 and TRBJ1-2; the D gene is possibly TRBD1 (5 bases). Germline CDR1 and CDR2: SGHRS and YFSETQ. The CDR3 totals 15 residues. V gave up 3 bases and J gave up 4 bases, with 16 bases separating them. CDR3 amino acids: CASSWRDGDSYGYTF. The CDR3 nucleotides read TGCGCCAGCAGCTGGCGGGACGGCGATTCCTATGGCTACACCTTC.

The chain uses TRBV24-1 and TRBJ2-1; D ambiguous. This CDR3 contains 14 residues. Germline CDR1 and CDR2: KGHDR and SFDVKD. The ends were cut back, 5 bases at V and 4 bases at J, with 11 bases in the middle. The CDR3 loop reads CATSGSGRYNEQFF. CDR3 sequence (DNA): TGTGCCACCAGTGGCTCCGGGCGATACAATGAGCAGTTCTTC.

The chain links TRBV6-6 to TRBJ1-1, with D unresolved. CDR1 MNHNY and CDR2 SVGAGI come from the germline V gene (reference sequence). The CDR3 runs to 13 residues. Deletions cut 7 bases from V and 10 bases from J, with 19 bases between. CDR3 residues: CASTPAPLWGAFF. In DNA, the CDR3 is TGTGCCAGCACCCCAGCTCCATTATGGGGAGCTTTCTTT.

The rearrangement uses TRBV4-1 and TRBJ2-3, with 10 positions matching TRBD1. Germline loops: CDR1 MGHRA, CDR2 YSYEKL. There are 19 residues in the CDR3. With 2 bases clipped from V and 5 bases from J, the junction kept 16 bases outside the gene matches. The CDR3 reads CASSQTRAFDRGPGDTQYF. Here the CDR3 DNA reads TGCGCCAGCAGCCAAACCAGAGCTTTCGACAGGGGGCCGGGAGATACGCAGTATTTT.

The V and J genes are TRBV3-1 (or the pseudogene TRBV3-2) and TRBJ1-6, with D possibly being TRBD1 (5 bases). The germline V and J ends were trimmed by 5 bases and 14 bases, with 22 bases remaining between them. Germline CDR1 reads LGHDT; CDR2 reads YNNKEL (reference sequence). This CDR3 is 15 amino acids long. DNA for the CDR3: TGTGCCAGCAGCGCACCCCTGTGGCAGGGAGCCTCCCTCCACTTT. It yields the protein CASSAPLWQGASLHF.

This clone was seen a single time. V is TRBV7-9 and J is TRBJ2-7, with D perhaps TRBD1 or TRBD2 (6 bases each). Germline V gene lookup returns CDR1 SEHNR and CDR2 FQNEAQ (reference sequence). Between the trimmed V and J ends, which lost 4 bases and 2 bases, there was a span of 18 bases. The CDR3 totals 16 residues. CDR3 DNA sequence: TGTGCCAGCAGCTCAGGGGCTAGCGAGATTCCCTACGAGCAGTACTTC. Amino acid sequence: CASSSGASEIPYEQYF.

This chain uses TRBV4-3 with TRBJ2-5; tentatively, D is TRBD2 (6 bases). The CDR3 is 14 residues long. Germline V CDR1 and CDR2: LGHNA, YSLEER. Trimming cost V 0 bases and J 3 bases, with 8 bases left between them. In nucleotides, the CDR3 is TGCGCCAGCAGCCAAGATAGCGGAGAAGAGACCCAGTACTTC. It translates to CASSQDSGEETQYF.

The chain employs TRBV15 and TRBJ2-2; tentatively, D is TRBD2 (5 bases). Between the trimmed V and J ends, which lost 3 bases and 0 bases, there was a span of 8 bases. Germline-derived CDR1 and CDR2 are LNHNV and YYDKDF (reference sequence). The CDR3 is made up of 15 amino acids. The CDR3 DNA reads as TGTGCCACCAGCAGGGAGGAAGCGAACACCGGGGAGCTGTTTTTT. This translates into CATSREEANTGELFF. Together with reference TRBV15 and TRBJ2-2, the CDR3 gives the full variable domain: DAMVIQNPRYQVTQFGKPVTLSCSQTLNHNVMYWYQQKSSQAPKLLFHYYDKDFNNEADTPDNFQSRRPNTSFCFLDIRSPGLGDTAMYLCATSREEANTGELFFGEGSRLTVL.

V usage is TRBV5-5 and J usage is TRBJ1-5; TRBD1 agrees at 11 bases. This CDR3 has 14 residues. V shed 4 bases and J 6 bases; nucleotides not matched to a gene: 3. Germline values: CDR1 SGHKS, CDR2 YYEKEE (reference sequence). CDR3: CASSEDRGRQPQHF. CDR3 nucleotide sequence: TGTGCCAGCAGCGAGGACAGGGGGCGTCAGCCCCAGCATTTT.

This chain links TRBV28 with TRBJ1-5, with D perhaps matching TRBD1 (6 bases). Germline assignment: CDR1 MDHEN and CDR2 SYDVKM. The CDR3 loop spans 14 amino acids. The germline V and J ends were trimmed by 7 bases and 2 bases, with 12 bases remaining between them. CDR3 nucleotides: TGTGCCAGCACTGTGACAGGAGGCAATCAGCCCCAGCATTTT. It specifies CASTVTGGNQPQHF.

The CDR3: CASSPKQGTEAFF. DNA for the CDR3: TGCGCCAGCAGCCCAAAACAGGGCACTGAAGCTTTCTTT. This chain uses TRBV4-3 with TRBJ1-1; TRBD1 is a possible D gene (6 bases). The CDR3 totals 13 residues. The V gene's germline CDR1 is LGHNA and CDR2 YSLEER. Trimming shortened V by 4 bases and J by 4 bases, and 10 bases separated the two germline ends.

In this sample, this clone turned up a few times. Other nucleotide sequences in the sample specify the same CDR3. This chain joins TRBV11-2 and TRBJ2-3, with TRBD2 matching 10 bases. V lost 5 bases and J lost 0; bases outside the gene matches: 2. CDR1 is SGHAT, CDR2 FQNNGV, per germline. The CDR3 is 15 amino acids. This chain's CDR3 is CASSTTSGSTDTQYF. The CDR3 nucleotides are TGTGCCAGCAGCACGACTAGCGGGAGCACAGATACGCAGTATTTT.